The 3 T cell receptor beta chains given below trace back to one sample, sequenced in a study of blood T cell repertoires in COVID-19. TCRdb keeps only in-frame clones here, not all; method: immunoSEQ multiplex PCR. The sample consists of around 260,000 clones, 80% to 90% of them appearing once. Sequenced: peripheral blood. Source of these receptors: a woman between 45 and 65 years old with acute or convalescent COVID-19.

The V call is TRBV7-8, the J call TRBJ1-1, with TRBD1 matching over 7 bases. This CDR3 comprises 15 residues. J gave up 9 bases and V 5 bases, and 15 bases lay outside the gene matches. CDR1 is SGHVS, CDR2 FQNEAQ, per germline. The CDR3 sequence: CASSPNPTGAGQAFF. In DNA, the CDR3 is TGTGCCAGCAGCCCGAATCCTACAGGGGCAGGACAAGCTTTCTTT.

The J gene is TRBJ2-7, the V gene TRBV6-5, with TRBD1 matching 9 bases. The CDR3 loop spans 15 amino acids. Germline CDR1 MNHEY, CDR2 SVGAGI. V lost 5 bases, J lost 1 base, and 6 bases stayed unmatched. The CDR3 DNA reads TGTGCCAGCAGTACCAACAGGGGGCTATCCTACGAGCAGTACTTC. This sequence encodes CASSTNRGLSYEQYF.

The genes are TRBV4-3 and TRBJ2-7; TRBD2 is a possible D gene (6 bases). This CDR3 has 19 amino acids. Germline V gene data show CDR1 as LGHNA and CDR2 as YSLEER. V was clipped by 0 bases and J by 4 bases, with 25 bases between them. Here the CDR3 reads CASSQDGGSQGSSTYEQYF. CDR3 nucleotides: TGCGCCAGCAGCCAAGATGGGGGGTCTCAAGGGTCCTCCACTTACGAGCAGTACTTC.